Included here is one TCR beta chain sequence, with context. The sample holds one count of this clone. It lacks a known antigen. No much larger clone exists at a distance of one base, and base qualities are not known. These data belong to a study of blood T cell repertoires in COVID-19 (dated by TCRdb to 2018 to 2020). Notes on the research overall: Samples covering the acute and convalescent phases of COVID-19 were provided by collaborators in the United States, Italy and Spain. A freely available public database, intended as a resource for researchers studying the immune response to SARS-CoV-2, is where the repertoires were released. The prospective study material was composed of cDNA or gDNA derived from T cells, B-cell-depleted T cells, or PBMCs. Subjects who had been exposed to COVID-19, were actively infected with it, or had recovered from it provided the deeply sampled blood TCRbeta repertoires that made up the dataset. A de-identified subject ID, COVID-19 status, age in years and sex were almost always included in the sample metadata. Where available, HLA class I and class II types were taken from metadata supplied by the sample provider and were not determined by assay-based typing. Samples were obtained from the ongoing ImmuneRACE study (first 160 participants) and from about 1,300 subjects provided by 6 global collaborators. The paper as a whole reports these results and caveats: How much clinical and demographic metadata was included differed by source and by participant, and the metadata was provided uncurated.

In Seattle, one collaborating source enrolled patients while the infection was active and tracked those patients longitudinally over the course of disease. The collaborating institutions used their own protocols to collect whole blood in K2EDTA tubes. For TCRbeta analysis, collaborators shipped samples in one of three forms: frozen whole blood, isolated PBMCs, or DNA extracted from either of those sample types. TCRbeta CDR3 regions were amplified from genomic DNA using the immunoSEQ Assay, a bias-controlled multiplex PCR. The authors' pipeline ran thus. The number of nucleated cells in each sample was estimated by amplification of reference gene primers within the assay. To quantify the absolute abundance of each unique TCRbeta CDR3 rearrangement, sequence reads were collapsed and filtered. For each sample, productive Simpson clonality was calculated by taking the square root of Simpson's diversity index across productive rearrangements. Imported from immuneACCESS, the table was reduced by TCRdb to in-frame sequences with V and J called. These copies leave out some clones; in studies compared against another copy, an unresolved V gene accounts for under half, and the cause of the remainder is not known. D and trimming were read from the DNA, whereas the V and J calls and clone size are those reported in that table. This sample comprises hundreds of thousands of clones, more than 70% of them detected only once. The ten biggest clones cover around 11% of the sample.

V and J are truncated by 2 bases and 1 base respectively, leaving an intervening sequence of 12 bases. The CDR3 runs 16 residues from the cysteine to the phenylalanine. The CDR3 DNA has 48 bases and is translated from base 1. In the germline V gene (reference sequence), CDR1 corresponds to SGHNT and CDR2 to YYREEE. The sequence came from a woman aged 25 to 39 with COVID-19, enrolled during active disease. The V and J segments used are TRBV5-4 and TRBJ2-2; TRBD2 could be the D gene, as 6 bases match. Sequencing input: peripheral blood. CDR3 reads: CASSLGAGRNTGELFF. The sequenced DNA: TGTGCCAGCAGCTTAGGCGCGGGGAGGAACACCGGGGAGCTGTTTTTT.